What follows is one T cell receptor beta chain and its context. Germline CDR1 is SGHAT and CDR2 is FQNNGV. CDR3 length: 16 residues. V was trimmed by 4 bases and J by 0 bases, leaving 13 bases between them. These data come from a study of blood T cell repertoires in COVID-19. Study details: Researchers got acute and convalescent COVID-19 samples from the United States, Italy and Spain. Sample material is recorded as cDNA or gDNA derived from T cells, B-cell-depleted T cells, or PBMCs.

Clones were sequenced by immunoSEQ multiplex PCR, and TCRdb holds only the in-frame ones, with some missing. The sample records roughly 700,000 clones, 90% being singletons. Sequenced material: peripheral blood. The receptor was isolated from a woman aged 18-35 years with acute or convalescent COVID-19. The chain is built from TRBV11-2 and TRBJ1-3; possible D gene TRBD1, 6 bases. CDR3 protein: CASSSIRGGSGNTIYF. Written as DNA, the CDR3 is TGTGCCAGCAGCTCAATCAGGGGTGGCTCTGGAAACACCATATATTTT.